Presented here are 24 T cell receptor beta chains from one specimen sequenced in a study of T cells after yellow fever vaccination. TCRdb reprocessed the 5' RACE reads with MiXCR, giving one entry per CDR3 protein. The sample carries 100,000 to 150,000 distinct CDR3 sequences, roughly 10% recorded once. The material sequenced was CD8+ T cells sorted from PBMCs, taken on the day of the yellow fever booster vaccination. These receptors all stem from a man younger than 35 who received the YFV17D yellow fever vaccine.

This clonotype showed up just a few times. The rearrangement joins TRBV2 to TRBJ1-2; D gene unclear. From germline, CDR1 is SNHLY and CDR2 FYNNEI. This CDR3 is built from 13 residues. The V end lost 4 bases, the J end lost 5 bases, and 11 bases lay between the germline ends. CDR3 region: CASSALTKYGYTF. For the CDR3, the DNA is TGTGCCAGCAGTGCACTGACAAAATATGGCTACACCTTC.

In this sample, this clonotype turned up many times. The chain links TRBV4-1 to TRBJ2-3; D unresolved. V lost 5 bases to trimming and J lost 6 bases, with 15 bases between them. CDR1 and CDR2 from the germline V gene are MGHRA and YSYEKL. CDR3 length: 14 amino acids. The CDR3, as DNA: TGCGCCAGCAGCTTACGCTTAACGGCGGATACGCAGTATTTT. It encodes CASSLRLTADTQYF.

This clonotype was recorded a few times. This rearrangement joins TRBV12-3 or TRBV12-4 to TRBJ2-2; a possible D gene is TRBD2 (6 bases). The CDR3 covers 17 residues. Deletions cut 8 bases from V and 3 bases from J, with 22 bases between. As DNA, the CDR3 is TGTGCCAGCGAAGGGGCCCTAGCGCAGCAACACACCGGGGAGCTGTTTTTT. Translated: CASEGALAQQHTGELFF.

The rearrangement joins TRBV12-3 or TRBV12-4 to TRBJ1-5, with D perhaps TRBD1 (5 bases). There are 14 residues in the CDR3. V lost 3 bases and J 3 bases, leaving 9 bases between the germline ends. The CDR3 loop reads CASSFTGYNQPQHF. In nucleotides, the CDR3 is TGTGCCAGCAGTTTTACAGGCTACAATCAGCCCCAGCATTTT.

V and J are TRBV3-1 and TRBJ2-1; D not resolved. With 2 bases removed from V and 11 bases from J, the gap between germline ends came to 10 bases. The CDR3 runs 12 residues. CDR1 LGHDT and CDR2 YNNKEL come from the germline V gene (reference sequence). The CDR3, as DNA: TGTGCCAGCAGCCAACACAAGGCCCAGCAGTTCTTC. The encoded protein is CASSQHKAQQFF.

The chain is built from TRBV6-2 or TRBV6-3 and TRBJ2-2; 9 bases are a match to TRBD1. J was trimmed by 0 bases and V by 2 bases; bases with no gene match: 13. CDR1 and CDR2 from the germline V gene are MNHEY and SVGEGT. The CDR3 runs 20 residues. CDR3 DNA sequence: TGTGCCAGCAGTTACGCATTTATTCGGGGACAGGGTACGAACACCGGGGAGCTGTTTTTT. This encodes CASSYAFIRGQGTNTGELFF.

The chain has TRBV28 and TRBJ1-6; 7 positions match TRBD1. Germline V gene sequence: CDR1 MDHEN, CDR2 SYDVKM. With 3 bases clipped from V and 10 bases from J, the junction kept 9 bases outside the gene matches. The CDR3 is made up of 15 amino acids. The CDR3 spells CASSFEGAVVSPLHF. The CDR3 nucleotides are TGTGCCAGCAGTTTCGAGGGGGCTGTTGTATCACCCCTCCACTTT.

This clonotype was found many times. Relative to the germline gene, one junction end is altered; a read error may explain this. This chain uses TRBV6-6 with TRBJ1-1; 9 nucleotides match TRBD1. Germline values: CDR1 MNHNY, CDR2 SVGAGI (reference sequence). The CDR3 length is 15 residues. In DNA form, the CDR3 reads TGTGCCAGCAGCCCTTGGACAGGGGTGAATACTGAAGCTTTCTTT. Amino acids: CASSPWTGVNTEAFF.

Many counts were recorded for this clonotype. The genes are TRBV4-3 and TRBJ2-3, with 8 bases matching TRBD1. Germline lookup yields CDR1 LGHNA and CDR2 YSLEER. The CDR3 runs 15 residues. With 2 bases clipped from V and 1 base from J, the junction kept 2 bases outside the gene matches. The CDR3 nucleotides are TGCGCCAGCAGCCAAATGGGACAGGGCACAGATACGCAGTATTTT. Its translation is CASSQMGQGTDTQYF.

This clonotype was seen a few times. The genes are TRBV7-9 and TRBJ2-1; 9 bases align to TRBD1. CDR1 SEHNR and CDR2 FQNEAQ come from the germline V gene (reference sequence). V was clipped by 5 bases and J by 2 bases; unmatched bases: 10. The CDR3 extends over 17 amino acids. CDR3 in DNA: TGTGCCAGCAGCCCTCCGAGGGGACAGGGTCCCTACAATGAGCAGTTCTTC. Translating gives CASSPPRGQGPYNEQFF.

The chain employs TRBV11-2 and TRBJ2-2; D possibly uses TRBD1 or TRBD2 (6 bases each). CDR1 is SGHAT and CDR2 is FQNNGV in the germline V gene. Trimming removed 5 bases at V and 5 bases at J, with 15 bases between. The CDR3 extends over 15 amino acids. The CDR3 spells CASSPLGGGTGELFF. CDR3 nucleotides: TGTGCCAGCAGCCCCCTGGGGGGCGGGACCGGGGAGCTGTTTTTT.

In this sample, this clonotype turned up a few times. The chain combines TRBV4-3 with TRBJ1-1; tentative D call: TRBD1 (5 bases). Trimming shortened V by 1 base and J by 6 bases, and 21 bases separated the two germline ends. Per the germline V gene, CDR1 is LGHNA and CDR2 is YSLEER. This CDR3 comprises 17 residues. The CDR3 sequence is CASSQAAARRERAEAFF. CDR3 nucleotides: TGCGCCAGCAGCCAAGCAGCAGCTCGCAGGGAGAGGGCTGAAGCTTTCTTT.

The chain joins TRBV5-1 to TRBJ2-3, with D unclear. V lost 0 bases and J 0 bases, leaving 11 bases between the germline ends. Germline-derived CDR1 and CDR2 are SGHRS and YFSETQ. This CDR3 has 16 residues. The DNA of the CDR3 is TGCGCCAGCAGCTTGGCCGTCTTAACTAGCACAGATACGCAGTATTTT. Its protein product is CASSLAVLTSTDTQYF.

V gene TRBV7-8 combines with J gene TRBJ2-7; the D call may be TRBD1 or TRBD2 (5 bases each). There are 13 residues in the CDR3. Looked up from germline, CDR1 is SGHVS and CDR2 is FQNEAQ. The V gene lost 5 bases and the J gene lost 2 bases, with 10 bases spanning the gap. CDR3 nucleotide sequence: TGTGCCAGCAGCCGGGGACCTACCTACGAGCAGTACGTC. It is translated as CASSRGPTYEQYV.

This clonotype was observed many times. In DNA form, the CDR3 reads TGTGCCAGCAGCTTGAGCGGGGGGGCCGACAATGAGCAGTTCTTC. It yields the protein CASSLSGGADNEQFF. The chain combines TRBV7-9 with TRBJ2-1, with 10 nucleotides matching TRBD2. V dropped 3 bases and J dropped 5; count of bases not matched to a gene: 4. The CDR3 has 15 residues. Germline V gene lookup returns CDR1 SEHNR and CDR2 FQNEAQ (reference sequence).

This clonotype came up a few times. The genes are TRBV20-1 and TRBJ2-1, with 11 nucleotides matching TRBD2. This CDR3 comprises 17 residues. J was trimmed by 0 bases and V by 6 bases; bases with no gene match: 10. Per germline, CDR1 DFQATT and CDR2 SNEGSKA (reference sequence). CDR3 sequence: CSALTSGGRSSYNEQFF. In DNA, the CDR3 is TGCAGTGCCCTTACTAGCGGGGGCCGTAGCTCCTACAATGAGCAGTTCTTC.

This clonotype was detected a few times. A single base separates this from a much larger clone, so it may be a read error. CDR3 in amino acids: CASSPDNQPQHF. The CDR3 DNA reads TGTGCCAGCAGCCCAGACAATCAGCCCCAGCATTTT. The V gene is TRBV3-2, the J gene TRBJ1-5. TRBV3-2 is labeled a pseudogene. CDR3 length equals 12 residues.

This chain uses TRBV9 with TRBJ2-2; 8 bases align to TRBD2. The trim removed 3 bases at V and 7 bases at J, leaving 14 bases unmatched. The CDR3 loop spans 17 amino acids. Germline CDR1 reads SGDLS; CDR2 reads YYNGEE. CDR3 DNA: TGTGCCAGCAGCGGAACGGGAGGGACATTGTCCAGCGGGGAGCTGTTTTTT. Translation: CASSGTGGTLSSGELFF. Drawing the rest from reference TRBV9 and TRBJ2-2, the complete variable domain is DSGVTQTPKHLITATGQRVTLRCSPRSGDLSVYWYQQSLDQGLQFLIQYYNGEERAKGNILERFSAQQFPDLHSELNLSSLELGDSALYFCASSGTGGTLSSGELFFGEGSRLTVL.

The CDR3: CASSPRLYQPQHF. The CDR3 region has the DNA TGTGCCAGCAGCCCCAGACTCTATCAGCCCCAGCATTTT. The gene calls are TRBV6-5 and TRBJ1-5; no clear D. This CDR3 region has 13 residues. Looked up from germline, CDR1 is MNHEY and CDR2 is SVGAGI. Trimming stripped 6 bases from V and 5 bases from J, with 11 bases between.

This clonotype was observed a few times. This chain connects TRBV29-1 to TRBJ2-3; D is unresolved. This CDR3 contains 17 residues. The germline V gene has CDR1 SQVTM and CDR2 ANQGSEA. Trimming took 0 bases from V and 2 from J, leaving 18 bases between them. CDR3 amino acids: CSVEELGRFRYTDTQYF. CDR3 bases: TGCAGCGTTGAAGAACTGGGCAGGTTCAGATACACAGATACGCAGTATTTT.

The table lists this clonotype with a few counts. This sequence joins TRBV29-1 and TRBJ2-5, with TRBD1 identical over 8 bases. Germline V gene data show CDR1 as SQVTM and CDR2 as ANQGSEA. CDR3 size: 14 residues. Trimming removed 4 bases from V and 2 bases from J; junction bases left unmatched: 6. DNA for the CDR3: TGCAGCGTTGCCTCCGGGACAGGACAAGAGACCCAGTACTTC. It specifies CSVASGTGQETQYF. Variable domain in full (rest from reference TRBV29-1 and TRBJ2-5): SAVISQKPSRDICQRGTSLTIQCQVDSQVTMMFWYRQQPGQSLTLIATANQGSEATYESGFVIDKFPISRPNLTFSTLTVSNMSPEDSSIYLCSVASGTGQETQYFGPGTRLLVL.

This chain joins TRBV9 and TRBJ1-6; D may be TRBD1 (6 bases). V dropped 4 bases and J dropped 6 bases, with 14 bases sitting between them. The CDR3 is 15 residues long. CDR1 is SGDLS, CDR2 YYNGEE, per germline. This CDR3 reads CASSPSRGFNSPLHF. Written as DNA, the CDR3 is TGTGCCAGCAGCCCCAGTAGGGGGTTTAATTCACCCCTCCACTTT.

There are a few counts of this clonotype. The CDR3 DNA is TGTGCCAGCAGTGGTCCGAACCAAGAGACCCAGTACTTC. It translates to CASSGPNQETQYF. The chain is built from TRBV27 and TRBJ2-5; D gene uncertain. CDR1 is MNHEY, CDR2 SMNVEV, per germline (reference sequence). The V gene lost 5 bases and the J gene lost 0 bases, with 7 bases spanning the gap. CDR3 size: 13 residues.

This clonotype was recorded a few times. The gene calls are TRBV7-9 and TRBJ2-7, with D unclear. CDR3 size: 15 residues. The germline V gene encodes CDR1 SEHNR and CDR2 FQNEAQ (reference sequence). Trimming pared 6 bases from V and 3 bases from J, leaving 18 bases between. The CDR3 protein is CASSKHARPLYEQYF. The CDR3 nucleotides read TGTGCCAGCAGTAAACACGCCAGGCCCCTCTACGAGCAGTACTTC.